This T cell receptor (beta chain) came from a study of CD8+ T cells in alopecia areata. On the study more broadly: Each of the treated patients was given oral tofacitinib, 5 to 10 mg twice daily, for moderate-to-severe alopecia areata. Whole-study findings and limits: Alopecia totalis/universalis scalp especially showed more expanded CD8+ clones than normal scalp. Scalp sample data also include resident alphabeta T cells from normal skin.

Worth noting for this clone: What it binds is unknown. One end of the junction does not line up with germline, which may come from a read error.

Germline V lookup: CDR1 SSHAT, CDR2 FNYEAQ (reference sequence). This CDR3 contains 13 residues. Treatment: oral pan-JAK inhibitor, 5-10 mg twice daily. Investigators isolated RNA and reverse transcribed it into cDNA to act as the sequencing template. Only in-frame clones appear in the TCRdb table, and some are missing; sequencing was by immunoSEQ multiplex PCR. The sample contains roughly 200,000 clones, approximately 45% of which appear only once. This sample comprised CD4+ T cells sorted from blood, obtained around week 37, from a patient treated with tofacitinib. The rearrangement uses TRBV7-7 and TRBJ2-7, with D perhaps matching TRBD2 (6 bases). The sequence was obtained from a human donor with alopecia areata. CDR3 loop: CASSPARGGEQYF. CDR3 sequence (DNA): TGTGCTAGCAGCCCCGCGAGGGGAGGTGAGCAGTACTTC.